This TCR beta chain emerged from a study of cytomegalovirus exposure and HLA in healthy donors. Regarding the study as a whole: Most observed TCR sequences were rare, whereas some public TCRs were detected in many donors. Follow-up analysis found HLA locus-dependent TCR association rates, highest for DRB1 and lowest for HLA-C.

PCR amplification relied on 60 Vbeta primers (plus 13 Jbeta primers). Sequencing used immunoSEQ multiplex PCR; TCRdb keeps in-frame clones, though not all of them. The sample lists 100,000 to 150,000 clones, 80% to 85% occurring once. In this sample, this clone turned up a few times. Its antigen is unknown. Germline CDR1 SGHDN, CDR2 FVKESK. This CDR3 has 14 residues. Germline trimming cut 3 bases from V and 9 bases from J; bases unmatched to any gene: 5. The specimen was PBMCs. J is TRBJ2-1 and V is TRBV14, with 10 bases fitting TRBD1. The receptor was derived from a woman aged 40 to 50 in good health and CMV-seronegative. DNA of the CDR3: TGTGCCAGCAGCCAGACAGGGGGCCGGGGTGAGCAGTTCTTC. Protein product: CASSQTGGRGEQFF.